The clone carrying this T cell receptor (beta chain) was found many times. The data derive from a study of low-dose radiotherapy and immunotherapy resistance in tumors. Per germline, CDR1 SGHTA and CDR2 FQGNSA. The CDR3 extends over 15 amino acids. Trimming stripped 5 bases from V and 4 bases from J, with 17 bases between. Both TCRalpha and TCRbeta chains were reverse transcribed with V-gene-specific primers. PCR amplification of the TCRs was performed with Phusion for 20 PCR cycles, and it relied on a constant-region primer together with a V-primer adapter. TCRdb called the reads again in MiXCR, with one record for every CDR3 protein. The profile shows around 58,000 distinct CDR3 sequences, about 25% of them singletons. Time point specified: after trial treatment. The treatment here: LDRT plus nivolumab, ipilimumab, low-dose cyclophosphamide and aspirin (RACIN trial).

This clonotype originated in a male donor with prostate cancer. The chain combines TRBV7-2 with TRBJ1-2; possibly TRBD1 for D (6 bases). This specimen consisted of PBMCs, obtained after low-dose radiotherapy plus immunotherapy. DNA for the CDR3: TGTGCCAGCAGCCCCCTTCCGGGACAAATCTATGGCTACACCTTC. It codes for CASSPLPGQIYGYTF. Looking up the rest from reference TRBV7-2 and TRBJ1-2 gives the full variable domain: GAGVSQSPSNKVTEKGKDVELRCDPISGHTALYWYRQSLGQGLEFLIYFQGNSAPDKSGLPSDRFSAERTGGSVSTLTIQRTQQEDSAVYLCASSPLPGQIYGYTFGSGTRLTVV.